The sequence of this T cell receptor beta chain was determined in a study of PD-1 blockade in classical Hodgkin lymphoma. Study findings and constraints: Individuals initiating nivolumab under 1 year after ASCT were excluded.

On this clone itself: What it binds is unknown.

Measured with immunoSEQ multiplex PCR; TCRdb has only the in-frame clones, and not every one. The table has some 96,000 clones, roughly four fifths seen once; the top ten hold approximately 15%. Following autologous stem cell transplantation, relapse occurred in every patient, and exposure to brentuximab vedotin varied. With 4 bases clipped from V and 6 bases from J, the junction kept 2 bases outside the gene matches. This CDR3 spans 13 amino acids. The germline V gene has CDR1 MRHNA and CDR2 SNTAGT. This clonotype originated in a human donor with classical Hodgkin lymphoma. The chain links TRBV6-4 to TRBJ2-4, with TRBD2 identical over 8 bases. The sample here was peripheral blood mononuclear cells (PBMCs), taken before the second cycle of nivolumab. The DNA of the CDR3 is TGTGCCAGCAGTGGGGGACTAGGAAACATTCAGTACTTC. Translating gives CASSGGLGNIQYF.